There are a few counts of the clone carrying this T cell receptor beta chain. Enrolled through a virtual design, the participants were between roughly 18 and 100 years of age and came from under 25 US areas. Clinical history as reported by participants underpinned cohort assignment. These data originate in a study of blood T cell repertoires in COVID-19. For the study at large: The United States, Italy and Spain were the sources of the acute and convalescent COVID-19 samples. PBMCs, B-cell-depleted T cells, or T cells provided the cDNA or gDNA that made up the material.

The CDR3 loop spans 15 amino acids. J was trimmed by 3 bases and V by 6 bases; bases with no gene match: 7. The germline V gene has CDR1 SGHAT and CDR2 FQNNGV. Clones were sequenced by immunoSEQ multiplex PCR, and TCRdb holds only the in-frame ones, with some missing. The data hold hundreds of thousands of clones, with roughly 87% observed a single time. This TCR derives from a woman aged 25 to 39 who had recovered from COVID-19. This chain joins TRBV11-2 and TRBJ1-4; 7 bases are shared with TRBD1. The sample was PBMCs or T cells enriched from blood (not recorded which). The CDR3 sequence is CASRSTGTPNEKLFF. CDR3 bases: TGTGCCAGCAGATCGACAGGGACACCTAATGAAAAACTGTTTTTT.